The clone carrying this T cell receptor (beta chain) was picked up many times. No DNA is shown, since the ends of the CDR3 on it are uncertain; the CDR3 is the one TCRdb lists. The length of the CDR3 is 19 amino acids, counting both ends. The germline V gene encodes CDR1 SGHRS and CDR2 YFSETQ. This record belongs to a study of T cells after yellow fever vaccination. As TCR cDNA was made by 5'RACE template switching, a universal primer site and UMIs were added. A single record per CDR3 protein comes from TCRdb applying MiXCR to the 5' RACE reads. Found here are 45,000 to 60,000 distinct CDR3 sequences, about 5.6% of them singletons; the top ten hold roughly a third.

Sequences were derived from PBMCs, either bulk or a sorted T-cell subset (CD4+, CD8+, memory, or dextramer-sorted; not recorded which), sampled on the day of the yellow fever booster vaccination. The V and J genes are TRBV5-1 and TRBJ2-7; the table gives TRBD1 as D, unverified against the DNA. The TCR originated in a man between 18 and 35 years old who received the YFV17D yellow fever vaccine. The CDR3 loop is CASSIPSGQGEGPFYEQYF.